This TCR beta chain derives from a study of blood T cells in healthy people across ages. Findings of the study overall: Observed TCR beta diversity per million T cells went down as age went up. This fall followed a roughly linear course with age.

This clonotype was counted only a few times. What it binds is unknown. Then a second PCR, running roughly 7 to 11 cycles, was carried out with a sample-barcoded 5' primer and a J-beta primer mix. TCRdb itself ran the 5' RACE reads through MiXCR, one entry per CDR3 protein. The data contain more than 650,000 distinct CDR3 sequences, 20% to 25% of them singletons. There were healthy Caucasian individuals from Russia, aged about 6 to 95, serving as donors. Every sample had a minimum of 6 million PBMCs isolated. This clonotype was obtained from a man between 65 and 79 years old in good health. Material for sequencing was blood.

The CDR3 is CASSKVAWVQEHTLHF. DNA of the CDR3: TGTGCCAGCAGCAAAGTGGCGTGGGTTCAGGAGCACACCCTCCACTTT. V and J are TRBV21-1 and TRBJ1-6. TRBV21-1 corresponds to a pseudogene. The CDR3 is made up of 16 amino acids.